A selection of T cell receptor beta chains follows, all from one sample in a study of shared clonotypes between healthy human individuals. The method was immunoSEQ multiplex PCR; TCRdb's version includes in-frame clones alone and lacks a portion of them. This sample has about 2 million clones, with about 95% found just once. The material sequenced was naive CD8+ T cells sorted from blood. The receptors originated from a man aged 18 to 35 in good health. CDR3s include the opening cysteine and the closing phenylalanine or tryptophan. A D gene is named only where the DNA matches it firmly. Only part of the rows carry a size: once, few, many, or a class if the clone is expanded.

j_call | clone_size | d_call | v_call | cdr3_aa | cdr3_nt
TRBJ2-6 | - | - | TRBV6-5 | CASSYFSGANVLTF | TGTGCCAGCAGTTACTTCTCTGGGGCCAACGTCCTGACTTTC
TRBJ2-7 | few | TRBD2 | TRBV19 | CASVSSGSYEQYF | TGTGCCAGCGTGTCTAGCGGGAGTTACGAGCAGTACTTC
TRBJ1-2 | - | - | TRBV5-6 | CASSLTGLNGYTF | TGTGCCAGCAGCTTGACAGGGTTGAATGGCTACACCTTC
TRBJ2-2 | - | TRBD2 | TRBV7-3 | CASSRLAGALYTGELFF | TGTGCCAGCAGCCGTCTAGCGGGGGCCCTCTACACCGGGGAGCTGTTTTTT
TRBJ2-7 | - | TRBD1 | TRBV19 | CASSSDRNGYEQYF | TGTGCCAGTAGTTCGGACAGGAATGGTTACGAGCAGTACTTC
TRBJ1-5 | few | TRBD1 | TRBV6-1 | CASSDGTGGFQPQHF | TGTGCCAGCAGTGATGGGACAGGGGGCTTTCAGCCCCAGCATTTT
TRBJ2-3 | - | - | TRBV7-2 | CASSSKGIRDLESDTQYF | TGTGCCAGCAGCTCCAAAGGGATCCGGGACTTGGAATCGGATACGCAGTATTTT
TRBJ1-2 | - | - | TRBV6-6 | CASSYSLYGEDGYTF | TGTGCCAGCAGTTACTCTCTATATGGCGAGGATGGCTACACCTTC
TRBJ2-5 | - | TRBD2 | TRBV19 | CASSPASGGPLSGETQYF | TGTGCCAGTAGTCCCGCTAGCGGGGGCCCACTCTCGGGGGAGACCCAGTACTTC
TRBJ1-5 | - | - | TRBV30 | CAWSAVWGSNQPQHF | TGTGCCTGGAGTGCGGTTTGGGGAAGCAATCAGCCCCAGCATTTT
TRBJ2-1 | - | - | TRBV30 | CAFSAQFDEQFF | TGTGCCTTCTCAGCCCAGTTCGATGAGCAGTTCTTC
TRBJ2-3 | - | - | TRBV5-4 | CASSLVLAHTDTQYF | TGTGCCAGCAGCTTGGTGCTAGCCCACACAGATACGCAGTATTTT
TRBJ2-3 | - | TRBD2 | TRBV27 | CASSSLAGGYTDTQYF | TGTGCCAGCAGTTCTCTAGCGGGGGGTTACACAGATACGCAGTATTTT
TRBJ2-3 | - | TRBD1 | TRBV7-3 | CASSLGQAITDTQYF | TGTGCCAGCAGCTTAGGACAGGCCATCACAGATACGCAGTATTTT
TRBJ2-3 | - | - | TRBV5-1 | CASSLVGGSDTQYF | TGCGCCAGCAGCTTGGTTGGGGGATCAGATACGCAGTATTTT
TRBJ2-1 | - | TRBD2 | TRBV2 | CAFGLAYNEQFF | TGTGCTTTTGGACTAGCCTACAATGAGCAGTTCTTC
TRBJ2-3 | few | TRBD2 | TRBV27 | CASRLAGAETQYF | TGTGCCAGCCGACTAGCGGGAGCTGAGACGCAGTATTTT
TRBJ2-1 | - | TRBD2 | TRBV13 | CASSSFASGGYNEQFF | TGTGCCAGCAGCTCCTTCGCTAGCGGGGGGTACAATGAGCAGTTCTTC
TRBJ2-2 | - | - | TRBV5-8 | CASSFRDSANTGELFF | TGTGCCAGCAGCTTCCGGGACTCCGCGAACACCGGGGAGCTGTTTTTT
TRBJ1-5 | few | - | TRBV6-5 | CASSQLPGSNQPQHF | TGTGCCAGCAGCCAACTTCCGGGGAGCAATCAGCCCCAGCATTTT
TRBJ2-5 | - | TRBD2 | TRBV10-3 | CATNDDRLASGETQYF | TGTGCCACAAACGACGACAGACTAGCAAGCGGAGAGACCCAGTACTTC
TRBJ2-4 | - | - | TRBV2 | CASTETPGGVNIQYF | TGTGCCAGCACCGAGACCCCAGGAGGGGTAAACATTCAGTACTTC
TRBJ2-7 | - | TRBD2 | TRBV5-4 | CASSVGLAGEEQYF | TGTGCCAGCAGCGTGGGACTAGCGGGAGAAGAGCAGTACTTC
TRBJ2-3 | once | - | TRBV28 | CASSPSQASSTDTQYF | TGTGCCAGCAGTCCCTCTCAGGCATCTAGCACAGATACGCAGTATTTT
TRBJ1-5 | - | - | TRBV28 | CASRRRDGVNQPQHF | TGTGCCAGCAGGCGCCGGGACGGGGTTAATCAGCCCCAGCATTTT
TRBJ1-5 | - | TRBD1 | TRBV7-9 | CASSYLTGVDQPQHF | TGTGCCAGCAGCTACCTGACAGGGGTTGATCAGCCCCAGCATTTT
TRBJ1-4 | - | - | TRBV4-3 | CASSQEGDPNEKLFF | TGCGCCAGCAGCCAAGAAGGGGACCCGAATGAAAAACTGTTTTTT
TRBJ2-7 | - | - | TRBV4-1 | CASSRVEGTYEQYF | TGCGCCAGCAGCCGTGTGGAAGGTACCTACGAGCAGTACTTC
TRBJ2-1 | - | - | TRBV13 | CASSHGAGASVYNEQFF | TGTGCCAGCAGCCACGGGGCAGGGGCCTCCGTCTACAATGAGCAGTTCTTC
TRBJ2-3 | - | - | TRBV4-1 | CASSQKGESTDTQYF | TGCGCCAGCAGCCAAAAGGGGGAGAGCACAGATACGCAGTATTTT
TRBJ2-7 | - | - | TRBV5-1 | CASSLGGAGYGEQYF | TGCGCCAGCAGCTTGGGAGGAGCTGGGTACGGCGAGCAGTACTTC
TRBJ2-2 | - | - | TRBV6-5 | CASGGYTGELFF | TGTGCCAGCGGGGGGTACACCGGGGAGCTGTTTTTT
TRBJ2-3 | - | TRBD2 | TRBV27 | CASSHRGLLFTDTQYF | TGTGCCAGCAGCCATAGGGGACTACTTTTTACAGATACGCAGTATTTT
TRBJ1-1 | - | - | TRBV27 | CASSLVPGRNTEAFF | TGTGCCAGCAGTTTAGTCCCGGGACGGAACACTGAAGCTTTCTTT
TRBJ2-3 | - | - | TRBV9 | CASSGQNTDTQYF | TGTGCCAGCAGTGGTCAGAACACAGATACGCAGTATTTT
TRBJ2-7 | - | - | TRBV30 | CAWSRESEQYF | TGTGCCTGGAGTCGGGAGAGCGAGCAGTACTTC